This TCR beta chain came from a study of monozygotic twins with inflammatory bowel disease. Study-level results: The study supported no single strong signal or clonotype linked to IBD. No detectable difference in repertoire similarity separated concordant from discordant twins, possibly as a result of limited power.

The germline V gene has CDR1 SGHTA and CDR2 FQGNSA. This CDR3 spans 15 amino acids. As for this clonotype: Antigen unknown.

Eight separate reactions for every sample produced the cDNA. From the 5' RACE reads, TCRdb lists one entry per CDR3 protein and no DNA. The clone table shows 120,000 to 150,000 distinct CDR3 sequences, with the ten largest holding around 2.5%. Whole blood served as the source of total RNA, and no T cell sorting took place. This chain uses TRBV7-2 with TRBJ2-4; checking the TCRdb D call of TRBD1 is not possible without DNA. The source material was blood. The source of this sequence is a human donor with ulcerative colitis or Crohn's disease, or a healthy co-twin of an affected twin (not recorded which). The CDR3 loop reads CASSLARGGGDIQYF.